This TCR beta chain was documented in a study of OX40 agonist ivuxolimab in advanced cancers. Overall study context: Partial responses occurred in three patients (one hepatocellular carcinoma, two cutaneous melanoma).

The CDR3 runs to 14 residues. CDR1 and CDR2 from the germline V gene are MDHEN and SYDVKM. V lost 2 bases and J lost 7, with 11 bases in between. General study findings and limits: Among T cells, CD8+ cells averaged more expanded clones than CD4+ cells.

Sequencing used immunoSEQ multiplex PCR; TCRdb keeps in-frame clones, though not all of them. The repertoire holds tens of thousands of clones, with 80% to 95% as singletons. In the case of this clone: The antigen remains unidentified.

The sample in question was CD4+ or CD8+ T cells sorted from blood, obtained in a trial of the OX40 agonist ivuxolimab. The TCR sequence derives from an adult with an advanced solid tumor such as melanoma, head and neck, liver or kidney cancer. The rearrangement uses TRBV28 and TRBJ2-2; D is uncertain. The CDR3 protein is CASSLTDGIGELFF. The CDR3 DNA reads as TGTGCCAGCAGTTTAACGGACGGAATCGGGGAGCTGTTTTTT.